Listed below are T cell receptor beta chains from one sample, sequenced in a study of response to subunit inactivated influenza vaccine. TCRdb independently ran MiXCR on the RT-PCR reads; one entry per CDR3 protein. The data contain about 520,000 distinct CDR3 sequences, 25% of them singletons. Sequencing used CD4+ T cells sorted from PBMCs, obtained roughly 5 days after vaccination. Receptor source: a middle-aged man who received an inactivated influenza vaccine. The CDR3 runs from the conserved cysteine through the conserved F or W. A D gene is named only where the DNA matches it firmly. Rows may omit the clone size; those that give it use once, few, many or a size class.

. TRBJ1-2 TRBD1 TRBV5-1 TGCGCCAGCAGCAAACGGACAGGAAGCTATGGCTACACCTTC CASSKRTGSYGYTF
many TRBJ1-5 . TRBV20-1 TGCAGTGCTAAAGGAGGCAATCAGCCCCAGCATTTT CSAKGGNQPQHF
. TRBJ1-1 TRBD1 TRBV24-1 TGTGCCACCAGTGACCGGACAGGGCGAAAGAACACTGAAGCTTTCTTT CATSDRTGRKNTEAFF
few TRBJ2-5 TRBD2 TRBV5-1 TGCGCCAGCAGCTCGTGGGGGGGTCCAGAGACCCAGTACTTC CASSSWGGPETQYF
few TRBJ2-7 . TRBV12-3/TRBV12-4 TGTGCCAGCGGTCGTTTTGGGGGCTTCGAGTACGAGCAGTACTTC CASGRFGGFEYEQYF
few TRBJ2-3 TRBD2 TRBV27 TGTGCCAGCAGGGCAGGGACTAGCGGGGGCACAGATACGCAGTATTTT CASRAGTSGGTDTQYF
few TRBJ1-6 TRBD1 TRBV7-9 TGTGCCACCACTTCAGGGGGTGGTAATTCACCCCTCCACTTT CATTSGGGNSPLHF
few TRBJ1-2 . TRBV5-1 TGCGCCAGCAGCTTGGATCGCCTCAGGGGTGACTATGGCTACACCTTC CASSLDRLRGDYGYTF
. TRBJ2-4 . TRBV15 TGTGCCACCAGCAGAGATTTGAGAAACATTCAGTACTTC CATSRDLRNIQYF
. TRBJ2-1 . TRBV6-2/TRBV6-3 TGTGCCAGCAGCCGTCGCCAGAGCTCCTACAATGAGCAGTTCTTC CASSRRQSSYNEQFF
. TRBJ2-1 . TRBV7-2 TGTGCCAGCACCCCGGGGCAGAGCTCCTACAATGAGCAGTTCTTC CASTPGQSSYNEQFF
few TRBJ1-2 . TRBV6-2/TRBV6-3 TGTGCCAGCAGTACGCCCCGCGGTGGACCATATGGCTACACCTTC CASSTPRGGPYGYTF
. TRBJ2-3 . TRBV7-8 TGTGCCAGCAGCTGGGGCACCCCTCGCGCAGATACGCAGTATTTT CASSWGTPRADTQYF
. TRBJ1-2 . TRBV18 TGTGCCAGCTCACTAGAGGACCCAAAGGGTGGCTACACCTTC CASSLEDPKGGYTF
. TRBJ2-5 . TRBV4-2 TGTGCCAGCAGCCAAGCACAGGACCAAGAGACCCAGTACTTC CASSQAQDQETQYF
. TRBJ2-1 . TRBV5-1 TGCGCCAGCAGCTGGGCCCAAGAGAGGAGCTCCTACAATGAGCAGTTCTTC CASSWAQERSSYNEQFF
few TRBJ2-7 . TRBV5-1 TGCGCCAGCAGCTTGGCCCCGGGCTACGAGCAGTACTTC CASSLAPGYEQYF
. TRBJ2-6 TRBD1 TRBV28 TGTGCCAGCAGCAGGACCGGGACAGGGGGATTTGGGGCCAACGTCCTGACTTTC CASSRTGTGGFGANVLTF
. TRBJ2-5 . TRBV4-3 TGCGCCAGCAGCCAAAAAAGGAGCGTCCACGGAGAGACCCAGTACTTC CASSQKRSVHGETQYF
few TRBJ2-5 . TRBV29-1 TGCAGCGGGGGTTGGACACAAGAGACCCAGTACTTC CSGGWTQETQYF
few TRBJ2-2 . TRBV5-1 TGCGCCACCAGTGGGGGCAGCTACACCGGGGAGCTGTTTTTT CATSGGSYTGELFF
. TRBJ1-2 . TRBV29-1 TGCAGCGCTGGGGATAGTCGCAACTATGGCTACACCTTC CSAGDSRNYGYTF
. TRBJ2-1 TRBD2 TRBV19 TGTGCCAGTAGTGAAGCGGGGGATCGGCAGTTCTTC CASSEAGDRQFF
few TRBJ2-7 TRBD1 TRBV18 TGTGCCAGCTCACCACTGGGACAGGGATCCTACGAGCAGTACTTC CASSPLGQGSYEQYF
few TRBJ1-4 TRBD1 TRBV12-3/TRBV12-4 TGTGCCAGCAGTTTAGGATGGAGACAGGGGGATGAAAAACTGTTTTTT CASSLGWRQGDEKLFF
. TRBJ2-7 . TRBV7-6 TGTGCCAGCAGCTTAGGAGCGGCGACCTCCTACGAGCAGTACTTC CASSLGAATSYEQYF
. TRBJ1-5 . TRBV12-3/TRBV12-4 TGTGCCAGCAGTTTCACGGACAGACTATCGCCCCAGCATTTT CASSFTDRLSPQHF
few TRBJ2-1 TRBD2 TRBV4-2 TGTGCCAGCGGTCTGGCGGGGGGGACTACAACTGAGCAGTTCTTC CASGLAGGTTTEQFF
. TRBJ2-1 TRBD2 TRBV19 TGTGCCAGTAGGAGGCTAGCGGACGACAATGAGCAGTTCTTC CASRRLADDNEQFF
few TRBJ1-3 . TRBV6-1 TGTGCCAGCAGGGCAGGGATCCTTGGAAACACCATATATTTT CASRAGILGNTIYF
. TRBJ2-1 . TRBV7-6 TGTGCCAGCAGCTTAAGATTTGGGAATGAGCAGTTCTTC CASSLRFGNEQFF
many TRBJ2-2 . TRBV29-1 TGCAGCGCCGGCCACACCGGGGAGCTGTTTTTT CSAGHTGELFF
few TRBJ2-5 TRBD1 TRBV7-9 TGTGCCAGCAGCTGGAGACAGGGGGCGGAGGAGACCCAGTACTTC CASSWRQGAEETQYF
. TRBJ2-1 . TRBV5-5 TGTGCCAGCAGCCAAGGGTCCTACTCCTACAATGAGCAGTTCTTC CASSQGSYSYNEQFF
few TRBJ2-5 . TRBV5-1 TGCGCCAGCAGTTTTCAATCGACCGAGACCCAGTACTTC CASSFQSTETQYF
few TRBJ2-7 TRBD1 TRBV29-1 TGCAGCGGTGACTCCGAGACAGGGAAATACGAGCAGTACTTC CSGDSETGKYEQYF